A selection of T cell receptor beta chains follows, all from one sample in a study of blood T cell repertoires in COVID-19. The assay was immunoSEQ multiplex PCR, and TCRdb's table has in-frame clones only and misses some. The top ten hold approximately 10% of the sample, which has 51,000 or so clones, under 90% seen once. The sequenced sample consisted of peripheral blood. The receptor set was obtained from a man older than 75 with active or convalescent COVID-19. Both conserved end residues are part of each CDR3. Each record gives: D gene, J gene, V gene, CDR3 protein. D genes are given only for firm matches.

d_call: -; j_call: TRBJ1-1; v_call: TRBV4-3; cdr3_aa: CASSQGRRNTEAFF
d_call: TRBD1; j_call: TRBJ1-1; v_call: TRBV28; cdr3_aa: CASRQGARSTEAFF
d_call: -; j_call: TRBJ2-7; v_call: TRBV7-2; cdr3_aa: CASSLDISVPSYEQYF
d_call: -; j_call: TRBJ1-5; v_call: TRBV7-5; cdr3_aa: CVRSLDCWTGDNQPQHF
d_call: -; j_call: TRBJ2-7; v_call: TRBV29-1; cdr3_aa: CSVETGQGRTYEQYF
d_call: -; j_call: TRBJ2-1; v_call: TRBV19; cdr3_aa: CASSMQYNEQFF
d_call: TRBD2; j_call: TRBJ2-1; v_call: TRBV28; cdr3_aa: CASSFSSGGTPGEQFF
d_call: -; j_call: TRBJ2-3; v_call: TRBV10-3; cdr3_aa: CAIKEGTGRPLTDTQYF
d_call: -; j_call: TRBJ1-5; v_call: TRBV6-1; cdr3_aa: CASSEALLVQHF
d_call: -; j_call: TRBJ2-5; v_call: TRBV14; cdr3_aa: CASSQDLLETQYF
d_call: TRBD2; j_call: TRBJ2-7; v_call: TRBV4-3; cdr3_aa: CASSRGTSGGALYEQYF
d_call: -; j_call: TRBJ2-1; v_call: TRBV29-1; cdr3_aa: CSVPPEVSSYNEQFF
d_call: -; j_call: TRBJ2-2; v_call: TRBV6-5; cdr3_aa: CASRDGQNTGELFF
d_call: -; j_call: TRBJ2-5; v_call: TRBV6-5; cdr3_aa: CASSTLQETQYF
d_call: -; j_call: TRBJ2-1; v_call: TRBV28; cdr3_aa: CASSLPVPRAANEQFF
d_call: -; j_call: TRBJ1-4; v_call: TRBV6-6; cdr3_aa: CASSYSTGYNEKLFF
d_call: TRBD2; j_call: TRBJ2-2; v_call: TRBV28; cdr3_aa: CASSATGFPSGTPNTGELFF
d_call: -; j_call: TRBJ1-2; v_call: TRBV6-5; cdr3_aa: CASSYSSTGVRGYTF
d_call: TRBD2; j_call: TRBJ2-1; v_call: TRBV6-2/TRBV6-3; cdr3_aa: CASSGASSGTLYNEQFF
d_call: -; j_call: TRBJ1-2; v_call: TRBV5-6; cdr3_aa: CASTLGGRAYGYTF
d_call: -; j_call: TRBJ1-1; v_call: TRBV18; cdr3_aa: CASSPPPGIDTEAFF
d_call: TRBD2; j_call: TRBJ2-3; v_call: TRBV7-2; cdr3_aa: CASSTGGGKRADTQYF
d_call: TRBD2; j_call: TRBJ2-7; v_call: TRBV27; cdr3_aa: CASRAGEGRVGPYEQYF
d_call: -; j_call: TRBJ2-5; v_call: TRBV21-1; cdr3_aa: CASSSRGVAGQINQETQYF
d_call: -; j_call: TRBJ2-6; v_call: TRBV6-4; cdr3_aa: CASRSGANVLTF
d_call: TRBD1; j_call: TRBJ2-7; v_call: TRBV5-1; cdr3_aa: CASSTAASGTGLDEQYF
d_call: -; j_call: TRBJ1-3; v_call: TRBV7-9; cdr3_aa: CASSAGAGASGNTIYF
d_call: TRBD2; j_call: TRBJ2-1; v_call: TRBV19; cdr3_aa: CATQRFPGLAARNEQFF
d_call: TRBD1; j_call: TRBJ2-7; v_call: TRBV3-1/TRBV3-2; cdr3_aa: CASSPGQGYYEQYF
d_call: -; j_call: TRBJ2-7; v_call: TRBV28; cdr3_aa: CASSLTGSYEQYF
d_call: -; j_call: TRBJ1-6; v_call: TRBV10-3; cdr3_aa: CAISESGGSSPLHF
d_call: -; j_call: TRBJ1-1; v_call: TRBV19; cdr3_aa: CASSIFPGQGDTEAFF
d_call: TRBD2; j_call: TRBJ2-5; v_call: TRBV30; cdr3_aa: CAWSAGTMQETQYF
d_call: -; j_call: TRBJ1-1; v_call: TRBV19; cdr3_aa: CASASQGKGTTEAFF
d_call: TRBD1; j_call: TRBJ1-5; v_call: TRBV19; cdr3_aa: CASRGRGQGDQPQHF
d_call: -; j_call: TRBJ2-1; v_call: TRBV11-3; cdr3_aa: CASSLAGGGYNEQFF
d_call: -; j_call: TRBJ2-6; v_call: TRBV30; cdr3_aa: CAFTRVGGANVLTF
d_call: TRBD1; j_call: TRBJ2-7; v_call: TRBV5-4; cdr3_aa: CASSRDRGKGAYEQYF
d_call: TRBD1; j_call: TRBJ1-5; v_call: TRBV9; cdr3_aa: CASSFTGGSNQPQHF
d_call: -; j_call: TRBJ2-2; v_call: TRBV7-2; cdr3_aa: CASSMTPNKGELFF
d_call: -; j_call: TRBJ2-7; v_call: TRBV19; cdr3_aa: CASSLSTGFYEQYF